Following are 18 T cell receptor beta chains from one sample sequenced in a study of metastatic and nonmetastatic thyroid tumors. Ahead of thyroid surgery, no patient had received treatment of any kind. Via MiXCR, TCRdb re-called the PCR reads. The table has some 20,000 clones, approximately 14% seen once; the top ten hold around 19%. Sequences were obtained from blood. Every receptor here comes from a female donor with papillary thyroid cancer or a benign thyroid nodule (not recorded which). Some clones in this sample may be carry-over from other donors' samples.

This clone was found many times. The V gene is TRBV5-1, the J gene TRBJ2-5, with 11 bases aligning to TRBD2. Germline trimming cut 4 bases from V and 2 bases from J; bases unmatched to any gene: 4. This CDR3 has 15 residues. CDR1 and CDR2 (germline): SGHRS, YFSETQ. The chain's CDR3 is CASSEVAGGQETQYF. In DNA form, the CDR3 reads TGCGCCAGCAGCGAGGTAGCGGGGGGGCAAGAGACCCAGTACTTC.

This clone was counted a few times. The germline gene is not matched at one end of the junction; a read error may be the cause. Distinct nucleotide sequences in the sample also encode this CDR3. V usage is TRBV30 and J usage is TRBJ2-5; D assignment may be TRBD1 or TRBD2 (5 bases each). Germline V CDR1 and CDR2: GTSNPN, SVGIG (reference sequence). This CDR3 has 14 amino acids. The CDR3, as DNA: TGTGCCTGGAAACGGACATCCCTCGGGGAGACCCGGTACTTC. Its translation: CAWKRTSLGETRYF.

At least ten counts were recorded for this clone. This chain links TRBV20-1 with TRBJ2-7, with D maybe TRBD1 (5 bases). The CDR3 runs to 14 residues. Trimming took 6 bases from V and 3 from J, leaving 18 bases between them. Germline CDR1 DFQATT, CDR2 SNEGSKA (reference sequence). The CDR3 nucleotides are TGCAGTGCATCAGGGTCGGGTAGTGGCTACGAGCAGTACTTC. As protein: CSASGSGSGYEQYF.

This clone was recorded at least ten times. CDR3 in DNA: TGCAGTGCGGATGGCGGGCCGGTGGTAGAGACCCAGTACTTC. This gives the protein CSADGGPVVETQYF. The V and J genes are TRBV20-1 and TRBJ2-5, with D perhaps TRBD2 (5 bases). The CDR3 covers 14 residues. V was trimmed by 6 bases and J by 4 bases, leaving 18 bases between them. Germline V lookup: CDR1 DFQATT, CDR2 SNEGSKA (reference sequence).

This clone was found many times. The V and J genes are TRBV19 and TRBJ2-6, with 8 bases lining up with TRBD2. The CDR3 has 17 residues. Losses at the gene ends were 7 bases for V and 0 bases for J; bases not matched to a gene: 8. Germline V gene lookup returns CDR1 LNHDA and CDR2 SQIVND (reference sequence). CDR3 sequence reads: CASTLGLAGSGANVLTF. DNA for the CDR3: TGTGCCAGTACTCTGGGGCTAGCGGGCTCTGGGGCCAACGTCCTGACTTTC.

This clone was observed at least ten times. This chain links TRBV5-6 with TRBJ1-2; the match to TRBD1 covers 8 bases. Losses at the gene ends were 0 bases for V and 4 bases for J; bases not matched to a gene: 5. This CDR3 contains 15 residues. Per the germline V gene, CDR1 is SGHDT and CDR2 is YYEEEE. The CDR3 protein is CASSLARTGSYGYTF. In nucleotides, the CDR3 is TGTGCCAGCAGCTTGGCCCGGACAGGGTCCTATGGCTACACCTTC.

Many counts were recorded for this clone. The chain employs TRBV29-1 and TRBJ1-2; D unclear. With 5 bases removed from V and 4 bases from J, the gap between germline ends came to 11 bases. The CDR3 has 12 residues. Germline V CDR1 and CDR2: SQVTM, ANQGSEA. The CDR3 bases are TGCAGCGTTCCCGGGAGCGTCTATGGCTACACCTTC. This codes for CSVPGSVYGYTF.

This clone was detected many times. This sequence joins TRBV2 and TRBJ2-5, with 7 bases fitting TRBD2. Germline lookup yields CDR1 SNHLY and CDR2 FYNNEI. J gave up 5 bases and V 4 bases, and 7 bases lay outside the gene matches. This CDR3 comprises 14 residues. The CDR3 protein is CASSGVLREETQYF. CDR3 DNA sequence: TGTGCCAGCAGTGGGGTCCTGCGGGAGGAGACCCAGTACTTC.

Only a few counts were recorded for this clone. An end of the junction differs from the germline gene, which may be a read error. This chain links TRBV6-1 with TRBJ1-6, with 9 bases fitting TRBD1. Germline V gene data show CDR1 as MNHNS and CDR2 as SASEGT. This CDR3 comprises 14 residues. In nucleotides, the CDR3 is TGTGCCAGTCTTACAGGGGGCGGACCTTCAGCCCTCCACTTT. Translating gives CASLTGGGPSALHF.

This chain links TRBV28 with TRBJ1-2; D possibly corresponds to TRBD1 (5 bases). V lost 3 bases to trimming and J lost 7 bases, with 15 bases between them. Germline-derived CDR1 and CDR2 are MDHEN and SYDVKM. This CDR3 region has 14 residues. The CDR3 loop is CASSFRAGSIGYTF. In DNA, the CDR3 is TGTGCCAGCAGTTTCAGGGCAGGGTCGATTGGCTACACCTTC.

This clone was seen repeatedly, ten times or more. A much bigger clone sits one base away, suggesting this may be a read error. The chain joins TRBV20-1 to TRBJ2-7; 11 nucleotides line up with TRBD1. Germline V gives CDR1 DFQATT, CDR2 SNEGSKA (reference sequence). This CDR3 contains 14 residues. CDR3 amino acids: CSAGGQGVSYEQSF. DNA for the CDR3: TGCAGTGCTGGGGGACAGGGGGTCTCATACGAGCAGTCCTTC.

In DNA form, the CDR3 reads TGTGCCAGCAGTGACTCTAGGTCGGGGGGTTATAGCAATCAGCCCCAGCATTTT. Translation: CASSDSRSGGYSNQPQHF. This chain uses TRBV6-1 with TRBJ1-5, with a weak D call TRBD1 (5 bases). The CDR3 loop spans 18 amino acids. Trimming took 3 bases from V and 0 from J, leaving 18 bases between them. CDR1 and CDR2 (germline): MNHNS, SASEGT.

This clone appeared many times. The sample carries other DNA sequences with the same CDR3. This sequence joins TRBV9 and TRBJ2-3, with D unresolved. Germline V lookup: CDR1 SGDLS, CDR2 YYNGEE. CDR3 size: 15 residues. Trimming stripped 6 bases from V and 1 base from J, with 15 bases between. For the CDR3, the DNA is TGTGCCAGCACCAATGCACAGCACCGCACAGATACGCAGTATTTT. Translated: CASTNAQHRTDTQYF.

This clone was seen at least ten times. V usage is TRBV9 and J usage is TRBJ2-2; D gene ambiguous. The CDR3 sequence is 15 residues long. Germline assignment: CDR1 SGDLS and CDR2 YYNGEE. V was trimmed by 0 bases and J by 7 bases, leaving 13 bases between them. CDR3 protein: CASSVDMRGGGELFF. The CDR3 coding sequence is TGTGCCAGCAGCGTAGATATGAGAGGCGGCGGGGAGCTGTTTTTT.

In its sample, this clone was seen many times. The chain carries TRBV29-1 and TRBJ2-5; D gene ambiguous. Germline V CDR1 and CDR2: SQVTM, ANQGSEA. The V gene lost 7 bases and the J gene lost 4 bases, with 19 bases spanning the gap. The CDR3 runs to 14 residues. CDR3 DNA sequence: TGCAGCGCCCCTTCGCTTGGATTCGGAGAGACCCAGTACTTC. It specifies CSAPSLGFGETQYF.

CDR3 in DNA: TGCAGTGCTAGAGAGACTAGCGGGATGTTCCCCAATGAGCAGTTCTTC. Its translation: CSARETSGMFPNEQFF. This chain connects TRBV20-1 to TRBJ2-1; 11 bases map to TRBD2. CDR1 and CDR2 from the germline V gene are DFQATT and SNEGSKA (reference sequence). The CDR3 consists of 16 residues. The J segment lost 6 bases and the V segment lost 0 bases, leaving 7 bases of the junction unmatched.

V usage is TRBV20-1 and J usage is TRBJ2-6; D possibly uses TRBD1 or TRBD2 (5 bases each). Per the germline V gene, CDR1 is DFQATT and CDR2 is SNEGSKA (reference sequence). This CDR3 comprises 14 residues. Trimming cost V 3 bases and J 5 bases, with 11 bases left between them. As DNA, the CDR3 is TGCAGTGCTAGGCCAGGGAGTTGGGCCAACGTCCTGACTTTC. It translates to CSARPGSWANVLTF.

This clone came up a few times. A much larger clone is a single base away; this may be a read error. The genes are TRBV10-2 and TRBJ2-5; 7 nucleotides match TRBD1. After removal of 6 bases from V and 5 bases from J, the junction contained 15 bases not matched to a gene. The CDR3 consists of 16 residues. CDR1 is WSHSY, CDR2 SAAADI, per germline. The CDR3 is CASRPTYRGFRETQYF. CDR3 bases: TGCGCCAGCAGACCCACGTACAGGGGATTTCGGGAGACCCAGTACTTC.